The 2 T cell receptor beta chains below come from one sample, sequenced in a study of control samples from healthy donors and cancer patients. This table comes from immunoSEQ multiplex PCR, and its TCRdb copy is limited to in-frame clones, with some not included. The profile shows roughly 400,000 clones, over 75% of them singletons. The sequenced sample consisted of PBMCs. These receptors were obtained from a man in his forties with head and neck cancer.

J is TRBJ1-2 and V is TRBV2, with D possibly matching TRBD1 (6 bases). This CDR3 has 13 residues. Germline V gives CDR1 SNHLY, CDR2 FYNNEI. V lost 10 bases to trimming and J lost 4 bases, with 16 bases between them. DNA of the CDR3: TGTGCCAAAGGGGGACTCCGCGGCTATGGCTACACCTTC. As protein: CAKGGLRGYGYTF.

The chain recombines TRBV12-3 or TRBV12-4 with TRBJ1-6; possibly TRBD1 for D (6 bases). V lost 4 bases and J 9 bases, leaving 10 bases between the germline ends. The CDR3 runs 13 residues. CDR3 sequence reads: CASSSPGVSPLHF. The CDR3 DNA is TGTGCCAGCAGTTCCCCAGGGGTTTCACCCCTCCACTTT.